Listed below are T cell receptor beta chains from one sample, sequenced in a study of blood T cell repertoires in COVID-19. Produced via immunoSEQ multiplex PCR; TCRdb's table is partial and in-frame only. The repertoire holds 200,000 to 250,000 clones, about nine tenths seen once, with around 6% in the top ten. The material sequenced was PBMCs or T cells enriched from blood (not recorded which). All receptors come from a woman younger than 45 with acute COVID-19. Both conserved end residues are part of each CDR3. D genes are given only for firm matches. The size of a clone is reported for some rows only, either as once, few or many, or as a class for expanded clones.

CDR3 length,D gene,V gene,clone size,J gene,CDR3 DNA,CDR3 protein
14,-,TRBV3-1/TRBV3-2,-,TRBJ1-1,TGTGCCAGCAGCCAAGTCGGTCAGAACACTGAAGCTTTCTTT,CASSQVGQNTEAFF
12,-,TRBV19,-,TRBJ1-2,TGTGCCGGAGCCAGCTCTAACTATGGCTACACCTTC,CAGASSNYGYTF
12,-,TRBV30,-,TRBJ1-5,TGTGCCTGGAGACAGGAAAATCAGCCCCAGCATTTT,CAWRQENQPQHF
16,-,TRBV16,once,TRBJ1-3,TGTGCCAGCAGCCAAATGGGGCAGGCAACAGGAAACACCATATATTTT,CASSQMGQATGNTIYF
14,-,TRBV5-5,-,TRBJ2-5,TGTGCCAGCAGGCCCGGACTTCTTCAAGAGACCCAGTACTTC,CASRPGLLQETQYF
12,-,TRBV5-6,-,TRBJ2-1,TGTGCCAGCAGCTTGTTTGCGAGTGAGCAGTTCTTC,CASSLFASEQFF
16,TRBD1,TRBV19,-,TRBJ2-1,TGTGCCAGTCGTCCCGGGACAGGGAACCCCTACAATGAGCAGTTCTTC,CASRPGTGNPYNEQFF
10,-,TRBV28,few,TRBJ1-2,TGTGCCAGCAGGAGGTGTGGCTACACCTTC,CASRRCGYTF
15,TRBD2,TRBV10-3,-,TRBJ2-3,TGTGCCATCAGGGCTAGCGGGGCGTGGACAGATACGCAGTATTTT,CAIRASGAWTDTQYF
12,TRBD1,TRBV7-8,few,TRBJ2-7,TGTGCCAGCAGCGGACAGGGCTACGAGCAGTACTTC,CASSGQGYEQYF
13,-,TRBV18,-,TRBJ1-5,TGTGCCAGCTCCCACAGGGTAAATCAGCCCCAGCATTTT,CASSHRVNQPQHF
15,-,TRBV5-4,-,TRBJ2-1,TGTGCCAGCAGCTCGCCGGGTCAGGGGGGCGATGAGCAGTTCTTC,CASSSPGQGGDEQFF
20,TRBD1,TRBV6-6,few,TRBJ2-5,TGTGCCAGCAGTCCAACGAGGGACAGGGGAACATACACGGCAGTTGAGACCCAGTACTTC,CASSPTRDRGTYTAVETQYF
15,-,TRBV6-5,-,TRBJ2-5,TGTGCCAGCAGGAAGGGGCAGGCTCGTCGGGAGACCCAGTACTTC,CASRKGQARRETQYF
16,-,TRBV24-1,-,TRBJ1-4,TGTGCCACCAGTGGCAAGGGCCGAGGGCGGGATGAAAAACTGTTTTTT,CATSGKGRGRDEKLFF
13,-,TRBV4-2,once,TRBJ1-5,TGTGCCAGCAGCCTCGACAGGAACCAGCCCCAGCATTTT,CASSLDRNQPQHF
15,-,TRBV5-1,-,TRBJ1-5,TGCGCCAGCAGCTTGACGGGAGAATACAATCAGCCCCAGCATTTT,CASSLTGEYNQPQHF
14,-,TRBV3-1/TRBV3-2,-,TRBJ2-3,TGTGCCAGCAGCCAAGATATCGTCACAGATACGCAGTATTTT,CASSQDIVTDTQYF
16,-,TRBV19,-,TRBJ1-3,TGTGCCAGTAGTACCTGGACAGCCTTCTCTGGAAACACCATATATTTT,CASSTWTAFSGNTIYF
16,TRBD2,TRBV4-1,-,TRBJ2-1,TGCGCCAGCAGCGACACTAGCGGGAGCTCCTACAATGAGCAGTTCTTC,CASSDTSGSSYNEQFF
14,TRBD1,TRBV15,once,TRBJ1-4,TGTGCCACCAGCAGGGATCGGACAGGAGAAAAACTGTTTTTT,CATSRDRTGEKLFF
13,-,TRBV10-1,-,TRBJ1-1,TGCGCCAGCAGTGACAGGACTAACACTGAAGCTTTCTTT,CASSDRTNTEAFF
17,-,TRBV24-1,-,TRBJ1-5,TGTGCCACCCTACAGCAGGGCCCCTTGCTGTGGAATCAGCCCCAGCATTTT,CATLQQGPLLWNQPQHF
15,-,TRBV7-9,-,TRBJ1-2,TGTGCCAGCAGCTTATTTCTGGGCAATGACTATGGCTACACCTTC,CASSLFLGNDYGYTF
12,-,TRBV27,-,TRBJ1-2,TGTGCCAGCAGTCAGACAGGATGGGGCTACACCTTC,CASSQTGWGYTF
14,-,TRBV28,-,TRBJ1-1,TGTGCCAGCAGTCCCCTAGGTGGGAACACTGAAGCTTTCTTT,CASSPLGGNTEAFF
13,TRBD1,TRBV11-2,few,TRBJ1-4,TGTGCCACCTCGGGACAGGGTGTGAAAAAACTGTTTTTT,CATSGQGVKKLFF
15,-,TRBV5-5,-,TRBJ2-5,TGTGCCAGCAGCTTGGGTCCAGGGAAGCAAGAGACCCAGTACTTC,CASSLGPGKQETQYF
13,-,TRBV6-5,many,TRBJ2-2,TGTGCCAGCAGTAGACAGGAGACCGGGGAGCTGTTTTTT,CASSRQETGELFF
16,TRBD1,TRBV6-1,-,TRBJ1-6,TGTGCCAGCAGTGATGGTGGGACAGGGTATAATTCACCCCTCCACTTT,CASSDGGTGYNSPLHF
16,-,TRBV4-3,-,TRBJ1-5,TGCGCCAGCAGCCAAGAATTGGGCTTAAGAAATCAGCCCCAGCATTTT,CASSQELGLRNQPQHF
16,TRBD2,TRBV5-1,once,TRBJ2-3,TGCGCCAGCAGCTTGGTAGGACTAGCGGGGTCGGATACGCAGTATTTT,CASSLVGLAGSDTQYF
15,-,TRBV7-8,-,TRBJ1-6,TGTGCCAGCAGCTTGATGACAGTCGCAACTTCACCCCTCCACTTT,CASSLMTVATSPLHF
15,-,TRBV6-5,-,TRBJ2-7,TGTGCCAGCAGCCAAACCGGCGGTTCCCTCTACGAGCAGTACTTC,CASSQTGGSLYEQYF
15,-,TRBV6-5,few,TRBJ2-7,TGTGCCAGCAGTTACTTTAGGGGCCAGATCTACGAGCAGTACTTC,CASSYFRGQIYEQYF
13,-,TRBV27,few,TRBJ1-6,TGTGCCAGCAGGCCCGACAGGATTTCACCCCTCCACTTT,CASRPDRISPLHF
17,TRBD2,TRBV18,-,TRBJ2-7,TGTGCCAGCTCACCACTTGGCGGGGGTGCCCCTTCCTACGAGCAGTACTTC,CASSPLGGGAPSYEQYF
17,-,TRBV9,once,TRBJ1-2,TGTGCCAGCAGCGCCGGATCCACGGAGGGGGGGGCTTATGGCTACACCTTC,CASSAGSTEGGAYGYTF
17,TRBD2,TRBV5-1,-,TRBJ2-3,TGCGCCAGCAGCCCGCTCTCGGGCGCGGGGGACACAGATACGCAGTATTTT,CASSPLSGAGDTDTQYF
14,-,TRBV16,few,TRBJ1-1,TGTGCCAGCAGCCAAGACTACGAGGACACTGAAGCTTTCTTT,CASSQDYEDTEAFF
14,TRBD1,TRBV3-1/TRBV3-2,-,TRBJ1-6,TGTGCCAGCAGCGCAGACAGGGCTAGCTCACCCCTCCACTTT,CASSADRASSPLHF
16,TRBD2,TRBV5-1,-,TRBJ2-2,TGCGCCAGCAGCTTCGGGACTAGCGGGGGTATCGGGGAGCTGTTTTTT,CASSFGTSGGIGELFF
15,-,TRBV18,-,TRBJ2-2,TGTGCCAGCTCTCCGGCGGGGTTGAACACCGGGGAGCTGTTTTTT,CASSPAGLNTGELFF
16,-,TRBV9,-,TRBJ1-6,TGTGCCAGCAGCGTAGATGGGGGCGCTTGGTACTCACCCCTCCACTTT,CASSVDGGAWYSPLHF
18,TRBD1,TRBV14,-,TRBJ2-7,TGTGCCAGCAGCCAAGATAATAGGAGGCTGACAGGGACCTACGAGCAGTACTTC,CASSQDNRRLTGTYEQYF
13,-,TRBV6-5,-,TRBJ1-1,TGTGCCAGCAGTTACCTGGGGCTTACTGAAGCTTTCTTT,CASSYLGLTEAFF
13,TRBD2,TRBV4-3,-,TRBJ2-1,TGCGCCAGCAGCCCAGCGGGAAACGATGAGCAGTTCTTC,CASSPAGNDEQFF
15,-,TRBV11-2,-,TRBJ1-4,TGTGCCAGCAGCCCCGGGAATCTGGGGGGAGAAAAACTGTTTTTT,CASSPGNLGGEKLFF
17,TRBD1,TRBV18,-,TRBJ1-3,TGTGCCAGCTCACCGGCTAGGGACAGTTCCTCTGGAAACACCATATATTTT,CASSPARDSSSGNTIYF
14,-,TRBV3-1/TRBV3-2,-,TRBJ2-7,TGTGCCAGCAGCGCCAGGGGATTGGGGGACGAGCAGTACTTC,CASSARGLGDEQYF
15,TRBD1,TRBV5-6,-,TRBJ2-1,TGTGCCAGCAGCTTTGGGACAGGGGTTTACAATGAGCAGTTCTTC,CASSFGTGVYNEQFF
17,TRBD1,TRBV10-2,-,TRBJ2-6,TGCGCCAGCAGTGGGGGACAGACCGTCTCAGGGGCCAACGTCCTGACTTTC,CASSGGQTVSGANVLTF
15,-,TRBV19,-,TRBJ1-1,TGTGCCAGTAGTATAATAAGGACAGAGAGCACTGAAGCTTTCTTT,CASSIIRTESTEAFF
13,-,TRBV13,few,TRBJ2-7,TGTGCCAGCAGCTTAACTGGGGCCCACGAGCAGTACTTC,CASSLTGAHEQYF
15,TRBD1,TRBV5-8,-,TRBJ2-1,TGTGCCAGCAGCCAACAGGGGTTCCTGGACGGTGAGCAGTTCTTC,CASSQQGFLDGEQFF
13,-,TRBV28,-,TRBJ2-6,TGTGCCAGCAGAGGGGTTGGGGCCAACGTCCTGACTTTC,CASRGVGANVLTF
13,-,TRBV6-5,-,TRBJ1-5,TGTGCCAGCAGTTACGGGGCGAGCCAGCCCCAGCATTTT,CASSYGASQPQHF
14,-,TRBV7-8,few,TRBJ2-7,TGTGCCAGCAGCTCAAGGAGCAGCTCCTACGAGCAGTACTTC,CASSSRSSSYEQYF
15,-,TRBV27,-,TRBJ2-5,TGTGCCAGCAGTTCCGCCGAGGGCGCGAGAGAGACCCAGTACTTC,CASSSAEGARETQYF